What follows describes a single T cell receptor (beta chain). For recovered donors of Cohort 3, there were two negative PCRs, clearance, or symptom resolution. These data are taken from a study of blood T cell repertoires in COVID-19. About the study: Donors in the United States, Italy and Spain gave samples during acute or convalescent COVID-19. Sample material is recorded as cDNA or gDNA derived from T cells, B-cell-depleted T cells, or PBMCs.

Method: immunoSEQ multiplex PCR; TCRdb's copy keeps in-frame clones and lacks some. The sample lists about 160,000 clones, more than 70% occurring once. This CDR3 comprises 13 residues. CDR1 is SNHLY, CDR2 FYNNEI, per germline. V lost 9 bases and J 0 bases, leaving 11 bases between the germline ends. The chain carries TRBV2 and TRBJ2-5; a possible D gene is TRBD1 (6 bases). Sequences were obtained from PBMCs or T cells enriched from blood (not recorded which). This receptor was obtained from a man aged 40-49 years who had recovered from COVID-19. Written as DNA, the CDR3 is TGTGCCAGAGGACAGTCGTACCAAGAGACCCAGTACTTC. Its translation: CARGQSYQETQYF.